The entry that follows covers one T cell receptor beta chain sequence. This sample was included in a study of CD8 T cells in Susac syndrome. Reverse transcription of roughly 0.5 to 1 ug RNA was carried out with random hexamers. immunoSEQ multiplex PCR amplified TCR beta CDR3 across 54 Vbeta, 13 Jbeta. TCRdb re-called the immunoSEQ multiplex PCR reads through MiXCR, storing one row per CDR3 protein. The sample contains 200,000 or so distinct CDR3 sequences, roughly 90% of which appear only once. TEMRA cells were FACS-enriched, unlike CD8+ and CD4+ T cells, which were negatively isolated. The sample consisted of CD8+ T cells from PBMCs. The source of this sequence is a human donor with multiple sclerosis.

The CDR3 sequence: CASSLTRTSGSTDTQYF. CDR3 bases: TGTGCCAGCAGTTTGACGAGGACTAGCGGGTCCACAGATACGCAGTATTTT. This chain uses TRBV12-3 or TRBV12-4 with TRBJ2-3; 11 positions match TRBD2. The junction had 7 bases not matched to a gene; V was cut back by 3 bases and J by 2 bases. There are 17 residues in the CDR3.